This T cell receptor beta chain was sequenced during a study of blood T cell repertoires in COVID-19. Study in general: Sources were T cells, B-cell-depleted T cells, or PBMCs; the material itself was cDNA or gDNA.

There are 16 residues in the CDR3. The ends were cut back, 0 bases at V and 0 bases at J, with 6 bases in the middle. CDR1 and CDR2 from the germline V gene are SGHTA and FQGNSA. In the original workflow: Estimation of nucleated cell counts relied on the amplification of reference gene primers. The repertoire was sequenced with immunoSEQ multiplex PCR; TCRdb's copy has only in-frame clones and lacks some. V, J and clone size were drawn from that table, and D and trimming were deduced from the DNA. The table lists about 140,000 clones, 87% of them singletons. The chain uses TRBV7-2 and TRBJ1-6; possibly TRBD1 for D (5 bases). This receptor was taken from a human donor in a cohort sampled during active COVID-19. The source material was peripheral blood. The CDR3 bases are TGTGCCAGCAGCTTAGCAGGGGTCTCCTATAATTCACCCCTCCACTTT. As protein: CASSLAGVSYNSPLHF.